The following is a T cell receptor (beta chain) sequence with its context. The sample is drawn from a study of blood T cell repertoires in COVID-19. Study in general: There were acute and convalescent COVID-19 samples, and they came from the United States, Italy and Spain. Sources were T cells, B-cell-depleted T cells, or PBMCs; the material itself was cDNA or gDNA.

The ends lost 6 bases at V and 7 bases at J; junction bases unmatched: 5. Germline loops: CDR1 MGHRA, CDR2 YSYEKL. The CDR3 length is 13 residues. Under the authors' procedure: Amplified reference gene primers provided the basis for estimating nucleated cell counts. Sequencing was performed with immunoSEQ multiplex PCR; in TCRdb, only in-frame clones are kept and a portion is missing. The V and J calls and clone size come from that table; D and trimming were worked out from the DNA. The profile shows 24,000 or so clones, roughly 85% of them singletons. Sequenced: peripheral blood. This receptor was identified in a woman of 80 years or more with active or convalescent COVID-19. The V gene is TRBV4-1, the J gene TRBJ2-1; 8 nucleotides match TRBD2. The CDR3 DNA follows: TGCGCCAGCAGTCGGACTAGCTTAAATGAGCAGTTCTTC. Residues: CASSRTSLNEQFF.